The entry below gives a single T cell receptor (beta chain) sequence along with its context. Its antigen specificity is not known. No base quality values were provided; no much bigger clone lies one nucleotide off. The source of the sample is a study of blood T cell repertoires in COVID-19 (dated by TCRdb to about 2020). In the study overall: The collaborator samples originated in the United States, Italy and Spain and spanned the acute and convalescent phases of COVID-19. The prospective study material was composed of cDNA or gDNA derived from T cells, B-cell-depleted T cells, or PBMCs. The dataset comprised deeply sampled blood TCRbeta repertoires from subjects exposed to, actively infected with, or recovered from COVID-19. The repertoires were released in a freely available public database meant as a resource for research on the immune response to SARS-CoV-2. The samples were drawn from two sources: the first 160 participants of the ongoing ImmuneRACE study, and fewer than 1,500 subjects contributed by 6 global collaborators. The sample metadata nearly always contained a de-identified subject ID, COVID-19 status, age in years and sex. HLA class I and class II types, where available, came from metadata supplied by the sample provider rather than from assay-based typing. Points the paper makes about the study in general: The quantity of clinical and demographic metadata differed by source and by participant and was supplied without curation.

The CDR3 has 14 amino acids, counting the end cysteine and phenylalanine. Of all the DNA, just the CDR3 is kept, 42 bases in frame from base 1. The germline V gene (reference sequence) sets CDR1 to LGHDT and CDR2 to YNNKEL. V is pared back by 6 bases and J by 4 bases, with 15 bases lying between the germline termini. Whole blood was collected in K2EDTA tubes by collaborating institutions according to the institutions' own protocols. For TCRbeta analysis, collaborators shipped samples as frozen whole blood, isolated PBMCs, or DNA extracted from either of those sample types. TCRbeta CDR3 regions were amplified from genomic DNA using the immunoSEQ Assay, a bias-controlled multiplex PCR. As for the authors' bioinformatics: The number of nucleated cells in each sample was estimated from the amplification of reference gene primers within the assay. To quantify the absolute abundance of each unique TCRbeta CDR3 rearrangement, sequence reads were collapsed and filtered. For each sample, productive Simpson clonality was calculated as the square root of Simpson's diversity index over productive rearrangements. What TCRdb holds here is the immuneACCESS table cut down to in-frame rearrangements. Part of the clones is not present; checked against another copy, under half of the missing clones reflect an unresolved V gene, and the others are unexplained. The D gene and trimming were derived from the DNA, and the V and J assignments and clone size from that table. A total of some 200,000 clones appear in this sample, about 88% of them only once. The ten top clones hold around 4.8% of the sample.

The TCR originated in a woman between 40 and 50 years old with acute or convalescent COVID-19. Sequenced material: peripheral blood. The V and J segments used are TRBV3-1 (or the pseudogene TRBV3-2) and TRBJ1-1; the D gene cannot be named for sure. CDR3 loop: CASSLPLEGTEAFF. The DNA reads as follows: TGTGCCAGCAGTCTACCACTGGAGGGCACTGAAGCTTTCTTT.